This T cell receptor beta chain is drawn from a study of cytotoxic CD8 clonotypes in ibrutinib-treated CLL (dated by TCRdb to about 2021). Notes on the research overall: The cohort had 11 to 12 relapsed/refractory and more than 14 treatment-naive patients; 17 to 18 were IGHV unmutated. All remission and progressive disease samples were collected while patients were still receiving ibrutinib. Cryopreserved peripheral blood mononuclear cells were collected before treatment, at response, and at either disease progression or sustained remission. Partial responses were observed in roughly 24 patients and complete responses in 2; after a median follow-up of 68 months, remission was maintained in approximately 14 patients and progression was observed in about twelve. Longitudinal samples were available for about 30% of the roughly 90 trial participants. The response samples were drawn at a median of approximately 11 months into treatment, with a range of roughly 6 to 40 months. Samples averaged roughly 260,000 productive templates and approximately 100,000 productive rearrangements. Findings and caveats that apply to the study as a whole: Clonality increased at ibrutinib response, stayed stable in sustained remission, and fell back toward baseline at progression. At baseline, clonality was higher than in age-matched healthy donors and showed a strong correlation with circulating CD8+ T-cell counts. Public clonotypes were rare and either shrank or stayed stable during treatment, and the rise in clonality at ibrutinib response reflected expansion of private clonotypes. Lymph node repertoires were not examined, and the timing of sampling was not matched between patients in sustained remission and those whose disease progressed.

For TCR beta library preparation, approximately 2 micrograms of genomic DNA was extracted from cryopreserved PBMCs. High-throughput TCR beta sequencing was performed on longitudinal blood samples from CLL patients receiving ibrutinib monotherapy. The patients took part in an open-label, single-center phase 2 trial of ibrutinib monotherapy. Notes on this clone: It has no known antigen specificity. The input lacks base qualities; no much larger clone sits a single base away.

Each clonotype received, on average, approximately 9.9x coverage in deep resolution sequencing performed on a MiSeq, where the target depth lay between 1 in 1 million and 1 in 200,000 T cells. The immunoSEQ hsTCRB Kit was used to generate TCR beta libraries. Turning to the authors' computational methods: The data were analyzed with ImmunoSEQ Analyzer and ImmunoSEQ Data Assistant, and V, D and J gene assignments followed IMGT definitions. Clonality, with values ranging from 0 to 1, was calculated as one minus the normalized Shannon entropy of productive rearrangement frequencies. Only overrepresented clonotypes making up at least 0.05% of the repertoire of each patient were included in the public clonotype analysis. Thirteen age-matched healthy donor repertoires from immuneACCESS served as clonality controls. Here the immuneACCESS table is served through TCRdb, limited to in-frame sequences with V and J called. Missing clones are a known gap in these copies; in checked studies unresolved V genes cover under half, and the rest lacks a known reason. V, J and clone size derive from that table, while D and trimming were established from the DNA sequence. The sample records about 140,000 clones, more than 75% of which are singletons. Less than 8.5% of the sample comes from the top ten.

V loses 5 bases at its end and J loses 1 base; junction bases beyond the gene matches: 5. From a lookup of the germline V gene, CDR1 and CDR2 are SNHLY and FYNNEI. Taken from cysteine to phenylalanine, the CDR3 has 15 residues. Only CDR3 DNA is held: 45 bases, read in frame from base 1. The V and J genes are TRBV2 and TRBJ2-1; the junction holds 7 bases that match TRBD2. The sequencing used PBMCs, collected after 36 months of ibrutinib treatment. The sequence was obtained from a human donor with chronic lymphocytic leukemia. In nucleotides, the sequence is TGTGCCAGCAGTCCGGGACTACCTTCCTACAATGAGCAGTTCTTC. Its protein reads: CASSPGLPSYNEQFF.